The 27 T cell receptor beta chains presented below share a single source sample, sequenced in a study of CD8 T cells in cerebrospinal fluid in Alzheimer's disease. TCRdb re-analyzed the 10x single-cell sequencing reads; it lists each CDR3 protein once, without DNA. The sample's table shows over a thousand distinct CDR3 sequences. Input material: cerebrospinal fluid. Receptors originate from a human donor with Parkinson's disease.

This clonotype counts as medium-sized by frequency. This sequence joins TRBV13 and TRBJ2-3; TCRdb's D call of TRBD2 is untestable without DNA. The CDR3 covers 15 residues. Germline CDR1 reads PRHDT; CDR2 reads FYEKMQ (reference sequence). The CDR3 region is CASSFGTSITDTQYF. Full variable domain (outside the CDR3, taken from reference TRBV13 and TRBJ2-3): AAGVIQSPRHLIKEKRETATLKCYPIPRHDTVYWYQQGPGQDPQFLISFYEKMQSDKGSIPDRFSAQQFSDYHSELNMSSLELGDSALYFCASSFGTSITDTQYFGPGTRLTVL.

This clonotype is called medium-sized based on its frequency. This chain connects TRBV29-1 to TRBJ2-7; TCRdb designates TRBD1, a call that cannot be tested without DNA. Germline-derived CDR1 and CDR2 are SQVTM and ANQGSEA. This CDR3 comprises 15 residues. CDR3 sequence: CSDDGADKENYEQYF.

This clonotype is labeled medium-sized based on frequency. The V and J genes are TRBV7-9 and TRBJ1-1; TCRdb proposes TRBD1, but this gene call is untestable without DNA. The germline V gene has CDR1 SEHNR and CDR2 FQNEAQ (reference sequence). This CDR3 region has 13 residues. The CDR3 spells CASSLEGGTEAFF.

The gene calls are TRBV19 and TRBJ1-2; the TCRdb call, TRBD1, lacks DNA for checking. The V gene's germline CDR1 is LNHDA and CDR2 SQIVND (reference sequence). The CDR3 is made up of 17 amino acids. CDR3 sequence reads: CASSINQRQYTNYGYTF. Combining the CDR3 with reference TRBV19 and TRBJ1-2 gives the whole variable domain DGGITQSPKYLFRKEGQNVTLSCEQNLNHDAMYWYRQDPGQGLRLIYYSQIVNDFQKGDIAEGYSVSREKKESFPLTVTSAQKNPTAFYLCASSINQRQYTNYGYTFGSGTRLTVV.

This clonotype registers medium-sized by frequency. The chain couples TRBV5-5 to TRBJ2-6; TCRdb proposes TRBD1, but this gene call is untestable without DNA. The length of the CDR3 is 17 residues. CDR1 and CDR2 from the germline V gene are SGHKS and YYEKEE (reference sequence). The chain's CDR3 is CASSSPGRGSGANVLTF.

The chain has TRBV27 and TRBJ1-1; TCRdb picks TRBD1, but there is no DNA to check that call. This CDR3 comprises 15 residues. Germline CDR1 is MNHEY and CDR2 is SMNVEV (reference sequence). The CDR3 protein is CASSWGGQGNTEAFF.

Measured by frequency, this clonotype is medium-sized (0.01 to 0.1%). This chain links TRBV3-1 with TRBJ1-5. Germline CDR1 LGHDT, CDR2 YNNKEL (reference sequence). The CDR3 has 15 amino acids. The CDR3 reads CASSQSETGNQPQHF.

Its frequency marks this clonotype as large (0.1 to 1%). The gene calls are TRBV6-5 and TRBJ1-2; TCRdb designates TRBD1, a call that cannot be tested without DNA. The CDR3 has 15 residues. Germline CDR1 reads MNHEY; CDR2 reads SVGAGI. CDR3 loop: CASSYWGQGYNGYTF.

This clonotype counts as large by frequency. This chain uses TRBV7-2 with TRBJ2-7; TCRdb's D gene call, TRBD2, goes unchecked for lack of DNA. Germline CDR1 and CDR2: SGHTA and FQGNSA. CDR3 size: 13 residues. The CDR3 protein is CASSPLVSHEQYF.

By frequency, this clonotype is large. The CDR3: CSAQGQRSFDTQYF. The rearrangement links TRBV20-1 to TRBJ2-3; TCRdb names TRBD1, which stays unverified in the absence of DNA. CDR1 and CDR2 (germline): DFQATT, SNEGSKA (reference sequence). CDR3 length: 14 amino acids.

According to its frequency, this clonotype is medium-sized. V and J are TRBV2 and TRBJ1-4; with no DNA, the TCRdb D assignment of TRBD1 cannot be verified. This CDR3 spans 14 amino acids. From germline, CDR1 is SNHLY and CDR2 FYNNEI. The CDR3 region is CASSRDRWSEKLFF.

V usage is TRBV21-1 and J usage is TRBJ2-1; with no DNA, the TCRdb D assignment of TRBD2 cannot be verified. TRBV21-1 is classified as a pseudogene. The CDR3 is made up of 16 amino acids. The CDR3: CASSKPPGGPYNEQFF.

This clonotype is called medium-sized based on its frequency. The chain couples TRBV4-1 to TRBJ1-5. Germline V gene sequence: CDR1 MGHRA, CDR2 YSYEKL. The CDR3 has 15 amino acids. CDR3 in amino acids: CASSQQSVGNQPQHF.

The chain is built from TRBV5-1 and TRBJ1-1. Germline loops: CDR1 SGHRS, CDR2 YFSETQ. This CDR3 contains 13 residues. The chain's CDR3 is CASSLVRNTEAFF.

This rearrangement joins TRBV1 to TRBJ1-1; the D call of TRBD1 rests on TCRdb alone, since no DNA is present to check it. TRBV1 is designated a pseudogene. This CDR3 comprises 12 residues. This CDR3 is CTPIGGNTEAFF.

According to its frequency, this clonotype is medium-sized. The CDR3 reads CASSEIDKRYEQYF. The genes are TRBV2 and TRBJ2-7. The germline V gene encodes CDR1 SNHLY and CDR2 FYNNEI. CDR3 length: 14 residues.

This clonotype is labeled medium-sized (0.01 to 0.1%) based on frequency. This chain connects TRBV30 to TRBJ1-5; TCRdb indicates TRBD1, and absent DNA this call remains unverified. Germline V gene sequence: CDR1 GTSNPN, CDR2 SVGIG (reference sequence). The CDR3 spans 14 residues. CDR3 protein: CAWSKVLPGQPQHF.

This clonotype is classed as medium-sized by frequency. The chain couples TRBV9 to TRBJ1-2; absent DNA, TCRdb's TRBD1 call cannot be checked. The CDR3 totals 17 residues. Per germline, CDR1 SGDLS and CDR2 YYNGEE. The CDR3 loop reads CASSVGLRSGGDDGYTF.

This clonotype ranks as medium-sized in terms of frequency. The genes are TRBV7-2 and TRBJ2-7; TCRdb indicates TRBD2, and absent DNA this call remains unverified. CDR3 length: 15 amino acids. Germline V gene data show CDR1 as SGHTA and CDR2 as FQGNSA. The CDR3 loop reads CASSSLLTSKYEQYF.

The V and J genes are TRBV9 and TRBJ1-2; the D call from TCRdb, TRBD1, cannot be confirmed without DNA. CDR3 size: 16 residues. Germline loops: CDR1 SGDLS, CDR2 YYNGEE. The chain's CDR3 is CASSYYGTAESYGYTF.

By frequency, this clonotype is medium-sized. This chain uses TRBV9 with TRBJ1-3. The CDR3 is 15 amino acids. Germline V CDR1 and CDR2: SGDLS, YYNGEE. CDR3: CASSAGNPFGNTIYF.

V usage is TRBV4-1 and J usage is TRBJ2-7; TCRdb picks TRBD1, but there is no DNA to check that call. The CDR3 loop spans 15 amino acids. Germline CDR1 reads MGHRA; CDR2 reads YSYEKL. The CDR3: CASSQAGTGAYEQYF.

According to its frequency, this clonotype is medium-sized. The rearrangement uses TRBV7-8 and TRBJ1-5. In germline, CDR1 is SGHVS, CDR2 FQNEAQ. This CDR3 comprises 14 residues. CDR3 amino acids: CASSSSTGGQPQHF.

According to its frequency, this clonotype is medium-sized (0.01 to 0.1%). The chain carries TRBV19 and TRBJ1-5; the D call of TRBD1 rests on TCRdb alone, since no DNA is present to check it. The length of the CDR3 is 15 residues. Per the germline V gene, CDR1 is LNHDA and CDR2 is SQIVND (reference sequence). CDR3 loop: CASNPQGPRNQPQHF.

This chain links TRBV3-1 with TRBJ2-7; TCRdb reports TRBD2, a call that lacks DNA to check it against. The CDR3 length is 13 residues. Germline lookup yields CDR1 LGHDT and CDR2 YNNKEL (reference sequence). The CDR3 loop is CASSHHTSYEQYF.

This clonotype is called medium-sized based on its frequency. The chain's CDR3 is CASSYSRFETQYF. The chain uses TRBV6-5 and TRBJ2-5. Germline V gene sequence: CDR1 MNHEY, CDR2 SVGAGI. The CDR3 has 13 residues.

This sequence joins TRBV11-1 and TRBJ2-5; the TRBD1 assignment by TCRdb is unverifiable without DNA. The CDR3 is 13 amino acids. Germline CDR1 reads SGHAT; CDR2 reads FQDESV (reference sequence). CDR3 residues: CASSLVREETQYF.